There are a few counts of the clone carrying this T cell receptor beta chain. The source of the sample is a study of early T cells in non-severe SARS-CoV-2 infection. Each CDR3 protein gets one entry after TCRdb re-called the 5' RACE reads with MiXCR. The sample carries 45,000 to 75,000 distinct CDR3 sequences, 5.6% recorded once. Germline V gene lookup returns CDR1 SGHDT and CDR2 YYEEEE. This CDR3 region has 13 residues. The ends were cut back, 4 bases at V and 5 bases at J, with 12 bases in the middle. Sequenced input: whole blood. This clonotype was obtained from an adult who was a healthcare worker with PCR-confirmed SARS-CoV-2 infection or an uninfected control (not recorded which). The chain uses TRBV5-6 and TRBJ2-5; D may be TRBD1 (6 bases). The CDR3 nucleotides read TGTGCCAGCAGCATCAGGGGCAGGGAGACCCAGTACTTC. Translating gives CASSIRGRETQYF.